One and the same sample provided the 15 T cell receptor beta chains below, sequenced in a study of CD8+ T cells in alopecia areata. As for treatment: oral pan-JAK inhibitor, 5-10 mg twice daily. Following RNA extraction, reverse transcription yielded cDNA that acted as the sequencing template. Some clones are missing from TCRdb's copy, which holds only in-frame ones; the method was immunoSEQ multiplex PCR. The table includes about 270,000 clones, over 45% detected once. The sample in question was CD4+ T cells sorted from blood, obtained around week 54, from a patient treated with tofacitinib. The receptors stem from a human donor with alopecia areata.

This clone appeared once. The chain links TRBV14 to TRBJ2-2; 11 bases match TRBD1. Germline CDR1 SGHDN, CDR2 FVKESK. The CDR3 runs to 15 residues. V shed 6 bases and J 2 bases; nucleotides not matched to a gene: 2. The CDR3 loop reads CASRRTGGNTGELFF. CDR3 sequence (DNA): TGTGCCAGCAGACGGACAGGGGGCAACACCGGGGAGCTGTTTTTT.

This clone occurred once. CDR3 in DNA: TGTGCCTGGATCCTACCCCTCTCTGGGGCCAACGTCCTGACTTTC. Translated, it gives CAWILPLSGANVLTF. The gene calls are TRBV30 and TRBJ2-6, with D uncertain. Germline-derived CDR1 and CDR2 are GTSNPN and SVGIG (reference sequence). Trimming took 4 bases from V and 0 from J, leaving 10 bases between them. The CDR3 consists of 15 residues.

J is TRBJ1-2 and V is TRBV11-2, with 10 bases aligning to TRBD1. Looked up from germline, CDR1 is SGHAT and CDR2 is FQNNGV. This CDR3 is 16 amino acids long. The trim removed 5 bases at V and 6 bases at J, leaving 12 bases unmatched. This chain's CDR3 is CASSLIGGGTGDGYTF. The CDR3 region has the DNA TGTGCCAGCAGCCTCATAGGGGGCGGGACAGGGGATGGCTACACCTTC.

This clone was seen many times. The CDR3 protein is CASSSTGTAGFGSPLHF. The CDR3 bases are TGTGCCAGTAGTTCGACCGGGACGGCAGGATTTGGTTCACCCCTCCACTTT. The chain recombines TRBV19 with TRBJ1-6, with D tentatively TRBD1 (5 bases). V was pared by 5 bases and J by 9 bases, with 23 bases between. CDR1 and CDR2 (germline): LNHDA, SQIVND (reference sequence). The CDR3 totals 17 residues.

Of note for this clone: Its ends do not fully match the called genes, so a read error is possible. The DNA for the CDR3 is TGTGCTAGCAGCGCCCGGACAGGGGGTGAAGCTTTCTTT. It yields the protein CASSARTGGEAFF. The chain combines TRBV7-7 with TRBJ1-1; 10 bases line up with TRBD1. This CDR3 is 13 amino acids long. Germline V gene data show CDR1 as SSHAT and CDR2 as FNYEAQ (reference sequence).

The chain is built from TRBV29-1 and TRBJ2-7; 9 nucleotides line up with TRBD1. This CDR3 contains 13 residues. CDR1 and CDR2 from the germline V gene are SQVTM and ANQGSEA. After removal of 7 bases from V and 3 bases from J, the junction contained 7 bases not matched to a gene. The CDR3 nucleotides read TGCAGCGCCCTTGGGACAGGGAACTACGAGCAGTACTTC. This sequence encodes CSALGTGNYEQYF.

The V gene is TRBV5-4, the J gene TRBJ2-1, with D hard to call. CDR3 length: 11 residues. V lost 1 base to trimming and J lost 8 bases, with 4 bases between them. Germline V gene sequence: CDR1 SGHNT, CDR2 YYREEE (reference sequence). The CDR3 loop reads CASSLRDEQFF. The CDR3 bases are TGTGCCAGCAGCTTGCGTGATGAGCAGTTCTTC.

The chain employs TRBV11-3 and TRBJ2-2, with no clear D. V gave up 0 bases and J gave up 10 bases, with 9 bases separating them. Per the germline V gene, CDR1 is SGHNT and CDR2 is YENEEA. The CDR3 loop spans 13 amino acids. As DNA, the CDR3 is TGTGCCAGCAGCTTAGAATCGGCGACGGAGCTGTTTTTT. This gives the protein CASSLESATELFF.

This clone was detected a few times. The gene calls are TRBV29-1 and TRBJ2-3, with no clear D. V was shortened by 4 bases and J by 3 bases, with 14 bases between the two germline ends. The germline gives CDR1 SQVTM, CDR2 ANQGSEA. This CDR3 contains 14 residues. For the CDR3, the DNA is TGCAGCGTTGGTCTAGGGATGAGAACAGATACGCAGTATTTT. Its translation is CSVGLGMRTDTQYF.

This chain joins TRBV5-6 and TRBJ2-5, with D tentatively TRBD2 (6 bases). CDR3 length: 17 residues. Germline V CDR1 and CDR2: SGHDT, YYEEEE. V dropped 0 bases and J dropped 1 base, with 16 bases sitting between them. The CDR3 DNA is TGTGCCAGCAGCTTGGCCCTGGGGACTGGTATCCAAGAGACCCAGTACTTC. Protein sequence: CASSLALGTGIQETQYF.

The genes are TRBV4-3 and TRBJ2-5, with D possibly being TRBD1 (5 bases). The germline V gene encodes CDR1 LGHNA and CDR2 YSLEER. The CDR3 is 14 residues long. The ends were cut back, 4 bases at V and 5 bases at J, with 14 bases in the middle. The CDR3 protein is CASSPGRAGETQYF. The CDR3 coding sequence is TGCGCCAGCAGCCCCGGAAGGGCAGGGGAGACCCAGTACTTC.

This clone appeared a few times. The chain carries TRBV5-6 and TRBJ2-5; D possibly uses TRBD1 or TRBD2 (5 bases each). Trimming left V 6 bases short and J 3 bases short, with 15 bases between. This CDR3 is 14 amino acids long. Germline CDR1 SGHDT, CDR2 YYEEEE. The CDR3 DNA reads TGTGCCAGCACCACCGGGGCTAGGAAAGAGACCCAGTACTTC. Its translation: CASTTGARKETQYF.

V is TRBV5-1 and J is TRBJ1-1; tentative D call: TRBD1 (5 bases). Germline CDR1 is SGHRS and CDR2 is YFSETQ. Trimming stripped 4 bases from V and 1 base from J, with 11 bases between. The CDR3 runs to 14 residues. The CDR3 spells CASSAGPKNTEAFF. DNA of the CDR3: TGCGCCAGCAGCGCGGGACCAAAGAACACTGAAGCTTTCTTT.

The V gene is TRBV9, the J gene TRBJ1-2; 8 positions match TRBD1. The V gene end was trimmed by 6 bases and the J gene end by 5 bases; junction bases not matched to a gene: 9. Germline CDR1 reads SGDLS; CDR2 reads YYNGEE. The CDR3 is 14 residues long. The CDR3 DNA is TGTGCCAGCACCCAGGTGGACAGGGTGTATGGCTACACCTTC. Protein sequence: CASTQVDRVYGYTF.

The CDR3 is CASRPGGAVAEAFF. CDR3 bases: TGTGCCAGCAGACCAGGGGGCGCGGTGGCTGAAGCTTTCTTT. The rearrangement links TRBV28 to TRBJ1-1; 8 bases fit TRBD1. The CDR3 extends over 14 amino acids. Germline values: CDR1 MDHEN, CDR2 SYDVKM. The ends lost 6 bases at V and 6 bases at J; junction bases unmatched: 9.